What follows describes a single T cell receptor (beta chain). The study ran its PCR with 60 Vbeta and 13 Jbeta primers. Data came from immunoSEQ multiplex PCR; TCRdb stores just in-frame clones and leaves some out. The table has some 200,000 clones, 70% seen once. This specimen comes from a study of cytomegalovirus exposure and HLA in healthy donors. Per the germline V gene, CDR1 is MRHNA and CDR2 is SNTAGT. This CDR3 is built from 13 residues. The V end was cut by 3 bases, the J end by 8 bases, with 10 bases between. V gene TRBV6-4 combines with J gene TRBJ2-2; perhaps TRBD2 as D (6 bases). The specimen was PBMCs. The origin of this receptor is a middle-aged man in good health and CMV-seropositive. CDR3 amino acids: CASSEGGAGELFF. The CDR3 coding sequence is TGTGCCAGCAGTGAGGGGGGTGCTGGGGAGCTGTTTTTT.